This TCR beta chain is drawn from a study of blood T cell repertoires in COVID-19. Overall study: Samples of COVID-19 (acute and convalescent) were obtained from the United States, Italy and Spain. T cells, B-cell-depleted T cells, or PBMCs provided the cDNA or gDNA that served as material.

Individuals drawn from 24 US areas were roughly 18 to 100 years old. Assignment of participants to cohorts was predicated upon participant-reported clinical history. Per the germline V gene, CDR1 is GTSNPN and CDR2 is SVGIG (reference sequence). V dropped 3 bases and J dropped 6 bases, with 15 bases sitting between them. CDR3 length: 13 amino acids. Clones were sequenced by immunoSEQ multiplex PCR, and TCRdb holds only the in-frame ones, with some missing. The table lists some 250,000 clones, more than 75% of them singletons. The material sequenced was PBMCs or T cells enriched from blood (not recorded which). This sequence originates from a woman between 35 and 50 years old with acute COVID-19. The chain links TRBV30 to TRBJ2-7, with D tentatively TRBD2 (5 bases). CDR3 protein: CAWSGDKRGEQYF. The CDR3 DNA follows: TGTGCCTGGAGCGGAGACAAACGGGGCGAGCAGTACTTC.